The sequence of this T cell receptor beta chain was determined in a study of Ad26.COV2.S vaccination and SARS-CoV-2 variants. As for the study in general: Participants got Ad26.COV2.S intramuscularly, once or twice 56 days apart.

Clones were sequenced by immunoSEQ multiplex PCR, and TCRdb holds only the in-frame ones, with some missing. The sample holds roughly 700,000 clones, roughly 90% seen once. Treatment defined: around 19 received Ad26.COV2.S at low or high dose, single or two shots; roughly five received placebo; per-sample allocation not given. It was on day 63 after the first vaccine or placebo injection that samples were taken. Spike of the Wuhan-strain SARS-CoV-2 was expressed by an Ad26 vector, which formed the vaccine. The input for sequencing was peripheral blood, taken in a trial of Ad26.COV2.S vaccine versus placebo. The receptor comes from a person aged 18-65 years who received the Ad26.COV2.S COVID-19 vaccine or a placebo.

DNA of the CDR3: TGTGCCACCAGTGATTTGAACGGGAGGGCCAGGAATGAGCAGTTCTTC. Its translation is CATSDLNGRARNEQFF. The chain joins TRBV24-1 to TRBJ2-1; 8 bases align to TRBD2. This CDR3 region has 16 residues. In germline, CDR1 is KGHDR, CDR2 SFDVKD. With 0 bases clipped from V and 7 bases from J, the junction kept 7 bases outside the gene matches.